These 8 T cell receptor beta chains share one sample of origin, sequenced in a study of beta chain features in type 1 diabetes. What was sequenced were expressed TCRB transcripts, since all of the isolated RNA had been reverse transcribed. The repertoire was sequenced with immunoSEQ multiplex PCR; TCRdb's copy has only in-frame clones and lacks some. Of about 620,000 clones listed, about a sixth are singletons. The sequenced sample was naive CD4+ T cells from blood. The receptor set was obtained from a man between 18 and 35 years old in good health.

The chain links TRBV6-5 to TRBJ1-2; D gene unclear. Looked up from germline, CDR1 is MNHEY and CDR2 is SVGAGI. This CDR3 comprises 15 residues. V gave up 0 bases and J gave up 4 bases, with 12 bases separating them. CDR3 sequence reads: CASSYSPGTLYGYTF. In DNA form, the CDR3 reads TGTGCCAGCAGTTACTCGCCAGGCACCCTCTATGGCTACACCTTC.

CDR3 sequence: CASRLTTDTQYF. In nucleotides, the CDR3 is TGCGCCAGCCGTCTTACCACAGATACGCAGTATTTT. This chain joins TRBV5-1 and TRBJ2-3, with D hard to call. The CDR3 runs to 12 residues. V was pared by 7 bases and J by 2 bases, with 8 bases between. Germline lookup yields CDR1 SGHRS and CDR2 YFSETQ. Based on the CDR3 plus reference TRBV5-1 and TRBJ2-3, the full variable domain is KAGVTQTPRYLIKTRGQQVTLSCSPISGHRSVSWYQQTPGQGLQFLFEYFSETQRNKGNFPGRFSGRQFSNSRSEMNVSTLELGDSALYLCASRLTTDTQYFGPGTRLTVL.

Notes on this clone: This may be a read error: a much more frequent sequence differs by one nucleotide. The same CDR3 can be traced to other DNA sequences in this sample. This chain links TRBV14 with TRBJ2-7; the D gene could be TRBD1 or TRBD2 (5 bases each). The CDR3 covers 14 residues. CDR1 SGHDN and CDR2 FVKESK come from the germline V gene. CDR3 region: CASSPYGAPSEQYF. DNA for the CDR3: TGTGCCAGTAGCCCATACGGGGCACCCTCCGAGCAGTACTTC. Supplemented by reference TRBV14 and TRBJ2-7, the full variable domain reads EAGVTQFPSHSVIEKGQTVTLRCDPISGHDNLYWYRRVMGKEIKFLLHFVKESKQDESGMPNNRFLAERTGGTYSTLKVQPAELEDSGVYFCASSPYGAPSEQYFGPGTRLTVT.

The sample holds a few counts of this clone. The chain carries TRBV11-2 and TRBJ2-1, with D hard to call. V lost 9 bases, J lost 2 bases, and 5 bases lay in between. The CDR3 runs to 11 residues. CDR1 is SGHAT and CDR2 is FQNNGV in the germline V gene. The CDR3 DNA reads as TGTGCCAGTACGGCCTACAATGAGCAGTTCTTC. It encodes CASTAYNEQFF.

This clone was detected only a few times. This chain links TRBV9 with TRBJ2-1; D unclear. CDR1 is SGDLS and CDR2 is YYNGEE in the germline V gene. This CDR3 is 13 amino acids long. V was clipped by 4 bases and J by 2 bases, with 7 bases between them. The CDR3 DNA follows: TGTGCCAGCAGCTCCCGCCCCTACAATGAGCAGTTCTTC. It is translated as CASSSRPYNEQFF.

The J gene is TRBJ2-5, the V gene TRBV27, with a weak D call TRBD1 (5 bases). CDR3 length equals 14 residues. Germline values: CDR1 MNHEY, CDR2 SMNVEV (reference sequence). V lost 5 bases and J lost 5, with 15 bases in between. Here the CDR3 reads CASSINTGTETQYF. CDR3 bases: TGTGCCAGCAGTATAAACACAGGCACGGAGACCCAGTACTTC.

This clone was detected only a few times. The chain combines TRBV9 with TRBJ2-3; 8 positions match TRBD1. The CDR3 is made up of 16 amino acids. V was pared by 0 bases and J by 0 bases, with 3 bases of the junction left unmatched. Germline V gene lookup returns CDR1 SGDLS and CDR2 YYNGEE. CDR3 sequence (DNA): TGTGCCAGCAGCGTAGACAGGGGGATCAGCACAGATACGCAGTATTTT. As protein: CASSVDRGISTDTQYF.

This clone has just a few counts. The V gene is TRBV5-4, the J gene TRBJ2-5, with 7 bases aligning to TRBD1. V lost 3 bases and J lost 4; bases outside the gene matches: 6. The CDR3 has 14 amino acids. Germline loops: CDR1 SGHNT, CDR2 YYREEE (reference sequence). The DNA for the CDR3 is TGTGCCAGCAGCTCCAACAGGGGTTCAGAGACCCAGTACTTC. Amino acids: CASSSNRGSETQYF.